This T cell receptor (beta chain) was recorded in a study of tumor-infiltrating lymphocytes in oesophageal squamous cell carcinoma (dated by TCRdb to 2015 to 2016). The protocol used for the library was PCR. The sequencer listed for this sample is Illumina HiSeq 2000. TCRdb reran the public reads through fastp at Q25 and MiXCR, keeping productive beta chains. CDR3 protein duplicates are merged, each entry listing the most common genes and DNA. For this sample the table gives about 21,000 distinct CDR3 sequences, of which roughly two fifths were detected only once. In total, the top ten clones hold approximately 15% of the sample. The table lists this clonotype with many counts. This receptor's antigen is unknown. No much larger clonotype is one base removed from it; base qualities were not supplied. Source material: normal esophageal tissue next to the tumor. This sequence originates from a male donor with esophageal squamous cell carcinoma.

CDR3 reads: CASSSFGTGLNYGYTF. In nucleotides, the sequence is TGTGCCAGCAGTTCATTTGGGACAGGCCTTAACTATGGCTACACCTTC. The chain employs TRBV6-1 and TRBJ1-2, with 8 junctional bases fitting TRBD1. V lost 5 bases and J lost 1 base, and the count of bases not matched to a germline gene is 9. For CDR1 and CDR2, the germline V gene lists MNHNS and SASEGT. The CDR3 measures 16 amino acids from cysteine to phenylalanine. The retained sequence is limited to the CDR3, 48 bases, with the frame set at the first base.